This entry describes one T cell receptor beta chain. This sample is part of a study of blood T cell repertoires in COVID-19. In the authors' methods: Reference gene primers were amplified, and this amplification served to estimate nucleated cell counts. Profiling relied on immunoSEQ multiplex PCR, and the TCRdb table lists in-frame clones only, not all of them. The V and J calls and clone size were taken over from that table, and D and trimming were inferred from the DNA. The sample holds roughly 200,000 clones, 88% seen once. CDR1 MGHRA and CDR2 YSYEKL come from the germline V gene. This CDR3 region has 16 residues. Trimming removed 7 bases from V and 1 base from J; junction bases left unmatched: 7.

The sequence was obtained from a woman aged 25-40 years with acute or convalescent COVID-19. The sequenced material came from peripheral blood. The chain carries TRBV4-1 and TRBJ1-5, with 10 bases aligning to TRBD1. Written as DNA, the CDR3 is TGCGCCAGCAATCACGACAGGGGGCCGAGCAATCAGCCCCAGCATTTT. It is translated as CASNHDRGPSNQPQHF.